A single sample gave rise to the 13 T cell receptor beta chains below, sequenced in a study of blood T cells in healthy people across ages. Primers used in a second PCR of roughly 7 to 11 cycles were a sample-barcoded 5' primer and a J-beta primer mix. TCRdb recomputed calls from the 5' RACE reads with MiXCR, one row per CDR3 protein. The sample lists approximately 1,000,000 distinct CDR3 sequences; less than 45% were seen once. Sequencing was carried out using blood. The receptors derive from a man between 18 and 29 years old in good health.

This sequence joins TRBV20-1 and TRBJ2-5, with TRBD1 identical over 11 bases. With the DNA end fitting TRBJ2-7 better, the J assignment may be wrong. The CDR3 length is 15 residues. Per germline, CDR1 DFQATT and CDR2 SNEGSKA (reference sequence). CDR3 DNA sequence: TGCAGTGCTAGAAGACCGGGACAGGGGGCCTACGAGCAGTACTTC. Amino acids: CSARRPGQGAYEQYF.

This clonotype was picked up many times. The CDR3, as DNA: TGTGCCAGCAGTGAATATGAAGGGGGGAGGGTGTACGAGCAGTACTTC. This encodes CASSEYEGGRVYEQYF. This chain joins TRBV25-1 and TRBJ2-7; a weak D match, TRBD2 (7 bases). The V gene lost 0 bases and the J gene lost 4 bases, with 16 bases spanning the gap. The germline V gene encodes CDR1 MGHDK and CDR2 SYGVNS. This CDR3 is built from 16 residues.

At least ten counts were recorded for this clonotype. V usage is TRBV12-3 or TRBV12-4 and J usage is TRBJ2-3; D ambiguous. The ends were cut back, 6 bases at V and 5 bases at J, with 6 bases in the middle. This CDR3 contains 11 residues. DNA for the CDR3: TGTGCCAGCAGCTCGGGAGATACGCAGTATTTT. Translating gives CASSSGDTQYF.

This clonotype was recorded many times. The rearrangement joins TRBV6-5 to TRBJ2-5; TRBD2 matches 13 bases. This CDR3 is 15 amino acids long. The trim removed 5 bases at V and 4 bases at J, leaving 4 bases unmatched. Germline lookup yields CDR1 MNHEY and CDR2 SVGAGI. The CDR3 bases are TGTGCCAGCAGTAAGGGACTAGCGGGGTCAGAGACCCAGTACTTC. This sequence encodes CASSKGLAGSETQYF.

This clonotype has just a few counts. The chain uses TRBV7-2 and TRBJ1-6; D may be TRBD1 (6 bases). CDR3 size: 15 residues. V lost 7 bases and J lost 8, with 18 bases in between. Germline values: CDR1 SGHTA, CDR2 FQGNSA. This CDR3 reads CASKRVPDSDSPLHF. CDR3 sequence (DNA): TGTGCCAGCAAAAGGGTTCCGGACAGTGATTCACCCCTCCACTTT.

This chain connects TRBV29-1 to TRBJ1-4; TRBD1 agrees at 10 bases. J was trimmed by 6 bases and V by 6 bases; bases with no gene match: 13. Germline lookup yields CDR1 SQVTM and CDR2 ANQGSEA. This CDR3 comprises 16 residues. Here the CDR3 DNA reads TGCAGCGTGCTGGGACAGGGGCTTGTGGGGTATGAAAAACTGTTTTTT. Residues: CSVLGQGLVGYEKLFF.

This clonotype was counted between two and nine times. The V call is TRBV7-3, the J call TRBJ2-6; D gene uncertain. The CDR3 sequence is 15 residues long. The germline gives CDR1 SGHTA, CDR2 FQGTGA. Trimming cost V 1 base and J 1 base, with 5 bases left between them. The CDR3 DNA is TGTGCCAGCAGCTTAATGAGTTCTGGGGCCAACGTCCTGACTTTC. Translated, it gives CASSLMSSGANVLTF.

In its sample, this clonotype was seen a few times. V gene TRBV12-3 or TRBV12-4 combines with J gene TRBJ1-1, with D possibly being TRBD1 (5 bases). The CDR3 covers 13 residues. Trimming removed 6 bases from V and 3 bases from J, with 11 bases in between. CDR3 sequence reads: CASSHRSHTEAFF. DNA of the CDR3: TGTGCCAGCAGCCACAGGTCCCACACTGAAGCTTTCTTT.

The chain is built from TRBV7-2 and TRBJ2-5; D unclear. The V end lost 0 bases, the J end lost 7 bases, and 9 bases lay between the germline ends. This CDR3 region has 13 residues. Germline V gene sequence: CDR1 SGHTA, CDR2 FQGNSA. Here the CDR3 DNA reads TGTGCCAGCAGCTTAGCCGCGGTCGGGACCCAGTACTTC. This gives the protein CASSLAAVGTQYF.

This clonotype was picked up a small number of times. CDR3 nucleotides: TGTGCCAGCAGCTCTTCCAGAGGTGCCGGAGTCGACTATGGCTACACCTTC. Protein sequence: CASSSSRGAGVDYGYTF. The V call is TRBV7-6, the J call TRBJ1-2; D is undetermined. This CDR3 has 17 amino acids. The germline V gene has CDR1 SGHVS and CDR2 FNYEAQ. V was cut by 4 bases and J by 3 bases, with 21 bases left in between.

At least ten counts were recorded for this clonotype. The chain is built from TRBV18 and TRBJ2-5; no clear D gene. This CDR3 comprises 12 residues. V was trimmed by 3 bases and J by 3 bases, leaving 5 bases between them. CDR1 KGHSH and CDR2 LQKENI come from the germline V gene. The CDR3 sequence is CASSPTEETQYF. The CDR3 DNA follows: TGTGCCAGCTCACCCACAGAAGAGACCCAGTACTTC.

This clonotype has ten or more counts. This chain links TRBV6-6 with TRBJ2-7; TRBD1 agrees at 10 bases. Germline values: CDR1 MNHNY, CDR2 SVGAGI (reference sequence). Trimming took 5 bases from V and 2 from J; bases not matched to a gene: 6. The length of the CDR3 is 15 residues. The CDR3 DNA reads TGTGCCAGCAGTCCCCGACAGGGGGCCGCCTACGAGCAGTACTTC. Its translation: CASSPRQGAAYEQYF.

This clonotype turned up a few times. The V and J genes are TRBV16 and TRBJ2-7; D not resolved. V lost 0 bases and J 0 bases, leaving 12 bases between the germline ends. This CDR3 is 16 amino acids long. Germline loops: CDR1 KGHSY, CDR2 FQNENV. The CDR3: CASSQSDGPYSYEQYF. Written as DNA, the CDR3 is TGTGCCAGCAGCCAATCGGACGGACCTTACTCCTACGAGCAGTACTTC.